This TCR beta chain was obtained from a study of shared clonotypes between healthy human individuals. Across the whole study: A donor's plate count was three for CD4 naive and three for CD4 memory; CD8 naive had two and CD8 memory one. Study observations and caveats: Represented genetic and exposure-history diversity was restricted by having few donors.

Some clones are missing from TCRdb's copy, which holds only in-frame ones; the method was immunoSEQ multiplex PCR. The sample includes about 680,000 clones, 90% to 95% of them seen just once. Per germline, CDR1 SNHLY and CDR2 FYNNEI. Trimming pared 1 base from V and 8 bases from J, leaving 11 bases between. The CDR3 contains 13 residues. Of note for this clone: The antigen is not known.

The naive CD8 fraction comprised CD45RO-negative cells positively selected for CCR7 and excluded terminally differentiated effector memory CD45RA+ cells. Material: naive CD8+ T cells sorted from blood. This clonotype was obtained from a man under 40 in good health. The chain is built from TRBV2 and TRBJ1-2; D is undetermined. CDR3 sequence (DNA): TGTGCCAGCAGTGAAGGCCCGACGGGAGGCTACACCTTC. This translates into CASSEGPTGGYTF. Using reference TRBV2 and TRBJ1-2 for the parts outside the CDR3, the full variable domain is EPEVTQTPSHQVTQMGQEVILRCVPISNHLYFYWYRQILGQKVEFLVSFYNNEISEKSEIFDDQFSVERPDGSNFTLKIRSTKLEDSAMYFCASSEGPTGGYTFGSGTRLTVV.